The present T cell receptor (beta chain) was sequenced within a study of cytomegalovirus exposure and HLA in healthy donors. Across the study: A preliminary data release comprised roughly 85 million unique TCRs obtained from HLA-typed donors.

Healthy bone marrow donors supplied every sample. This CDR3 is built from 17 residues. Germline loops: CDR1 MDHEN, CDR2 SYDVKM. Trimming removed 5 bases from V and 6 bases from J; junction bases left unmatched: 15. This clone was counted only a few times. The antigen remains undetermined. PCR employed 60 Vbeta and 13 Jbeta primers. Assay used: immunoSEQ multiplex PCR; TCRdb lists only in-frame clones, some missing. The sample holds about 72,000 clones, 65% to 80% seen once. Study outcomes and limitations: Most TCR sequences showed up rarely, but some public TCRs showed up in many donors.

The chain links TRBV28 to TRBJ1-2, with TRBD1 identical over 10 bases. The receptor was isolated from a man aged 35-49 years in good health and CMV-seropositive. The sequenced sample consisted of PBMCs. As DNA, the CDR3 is TGTGCCAGCAGTCCAACATACAACCTGGGACAGGGGAATGGCTACACCTTC. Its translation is CASSPTYNLGQGNGYTF.